This T cell receptor beta chain is drawn from a study of blood T cell repertoires in COVID-19. V was shortened by 4 bases and J by 10 bases, with 11 bases between the two germline ends. The CDR3 spans 11 residues. The germline V gene has CDR1 SQVTM and CDR2 ANQGSEA. Method: immunoSEQ multiplex PCR; TCRdb's copy keeps in-frame clones and lacks some. The table has hundreds of thousands of clones, about three quarters seen once; the top ten hold around 3.2%. The receptor was derived from a woman of 80 years or more with acute or convalescent COVID-19. The sample consisted of peripheral blood. The V and J genes are TRBV29-1 and TRBJ2-1; D perhaps matches TRBD2 (6 bases). CDR3: CSVVMLAEQFF. DNA of the CDR3: TGCAGCGTTGTGATGCTAGCGGAGCAGTTCTTC.